This T cell receptor beta chain was retrieved from a study of T cell responses to AZD1222 COVID-19 vaccine. Background on the study: Pooling of second doses given at about 4 or about 12 weeks was done.

The CDR3 covers 14 residues. Trimming took off 4 bases at V and 0 bases at J, with 7 bases between the two ends. Looked up from germline, CDR1 is LGHDT and CDR2 is YNNKEL (reference sequence). This clone was found once. Its antigen is not known. Repertoires were generated with immunoSEQ multiplex PCR, while TCRdb's copy carries only in-frame clones and drops some. The table shows 82,000 or so clones, with 90% to 95% occurring only once. Study observations and caveats: Only a handful of AZD1222 recipients, more than five in all, had baseline seropositivity. Two AZD1222 administrations were followed by greater Spike-specific TCR breadth and depth.

This chain connects TRBV3-1 (or the pseudogene TRBV3-2) to TRBJ1-3; D remains ambiguous. The sequence was obtained from an adult in good health. Specimen: peripheral blood, collected on day 0 of AZD1222 vaccination. CDR3 DNA: TGTGCCAGCAGCCTCAGCTCCTCTGGAAACACCATATATTTT. It codes for CASSLSSSGNTIYF.